The 24 T cell receptor beta chains presented below share a single source sample, sequenced in a study of blood T cell repertoires in COVID-19. Generated by immunoSEQ multiplex PCR, the TCRdb table keeps only in-frame clones and is missing some. The repertoire holds some 150,000 clones, with around 81% as singletons. Sample: peripheral blood. The receptors shown here come from a human donor with acute or convalescent COVID-19. The donor label of this sample is uncertain.

The J gene is TRBJ2-1, the V gene TRBV30; 10 bases map to TRBD1. The CDR3 spans 13 residues. V gave up 4 bases and J gave up 5 bases; unmatched junction bases: 2. Germline assignment: CDR1 GTSNPN and CDR2 SVGIG (reference sequence). DNA for the CDR3: TGTGCCTGGAACGGACAGGGGGACAATGAGCAGTTCTTC. Translated, it gives CAWNGQGDNEQFF. Together with reference TRBV30 and TRBJ2-1, the CDR3 gives the full variable domain: SQTIHQWPATLVQPVGSPLSLECTVEGTSNPNLYWYRQAAGRGLQLLFYSVGIGQISSEVPQNLSASRPQDRQFILSSKKLLLSDSGFYLCAWNGQGDNEQFFGPGTRLTVL.

The chain has TRBV7-2 and TRBJ2-3; TRBD2 is a possible D gene (6 bases). Deletions cut 1 base from V and 3 bases from J, with 8 bases between. This CDR3 is 14 amino acids long. Germline assignment: CDR1 SGHTA and CDR2 FQGNSA. The CDR3 DNA reads TGTGCCAGCAGCTTAGTGGGGGGAACAGATACGCAGTATTTT. Translated: CASSLVGGTDTQYF.

This clone was recorded only once. The V call is TRBV5-1, the J call TRBJ2-7, with 8 bases identical to TRBD1. The CDR3 loop spans 15 amino acids. The V gene's germline CDR1 is SGHRS and CDR2 YFSETQ. The trim removed 0 bases at V and 3 bases at J, leaving 5 bases unmatched. Here the CDR3 reads CASSLGGTGYYEQYF. CDR3 DNA sequence: TGCGCCAGCAGCTTGGGGGGGACAGGATACTACGAGCAGTACTTC.

The rearrangement uses TRBV9 and TRBJ2-4; 8 bases line up with TRBD1. V trimming: 6 bases; J trimming: 8 bases; junction bases outside the gene matches: 7. CDR1 is SGDLS and CDR2 is YYNGEE in the germline V gene. This CDR3 is 13 amino acids long. The CDR3 sequence: CASNLDRADIQYF. CDR3 DNA sequence: TGTGCCAGCAACCTGGACAGGGCGGACATTCAGTACTTC.

The gene calls are TRBV27 and TRBJ2-1; maybe TRBD1 (6 bases). Looked up from germline, CDR1 is MNHEY and CDR2 is SMNVEV (reference sequence). The CDR3 spans 15 residues. Between the trimmed V and J ends, which lost 3 bases and 3 bases, there was a span of 12 bases. The CDR3 region is CASSFRTVLYNEQFF. As DNA, the CDR3 is TGTGCCAGCAGTTTTAGGACAGTCCTCTACAATGAGCAGTTCTTC.

The chain employs TRBV12-3 or TRBV12-4 and TRBJ2-7, with 9 nucleotides matching TRBD2. Unmatched junction bases numbered 6, after V lost 6 bases and J lost 6 bases. The CDR3 runs 13 residues. In nucleotides, the CDR3 is TGTGCCAGCAGGGGACTAGCCGCCGGCGAGCAGTACTTC. Its translation: CASRGLAAGEQYF.

The chain recombines TRBV9 with TRBJ2-2, with D possibly being TRBD1 (6 bases). The CDR3 has 17 amino acids. V dropped 3 bases and J dropped 4 bases, with 19 bases sitting between them. The germline gives CDR1 SGDLS, CDR2 YYNGEE. The CDR3: CASSAAGTTRGTGELFF. The CDR3 nucleotides are TGTGCCAGCAGCGCCGCAGGGACAACAAGGGGCACCGGGGAGCTGTTTTTT.

The sample holds a few counts of this clone. This chain joins TRBV2 and TRBJ1-2, with TRBD1 matching over 7 bases. The junction had 11 bases not matched to a gene; V was cut back by 9 bases and J by 4 bases. This CDR3 is 14 amino acids long. Germline loops: CDR1 SNHLY, CDR2 FYNNEI. CDR3 coding DNA: TGTGCCAGTCGACAGGGTGGGGGTCTCTATGGCTACACCTTC. Translated, it gives CASRQGGGLYGYTF.

This chain uses TRBV6-5 with TRBJ1-6; TRBD1 matches 7 bases. The CDR3 runs 14 residues. Germline V lookup: CDR1 MNHEY, CDR2 SVGAGI. The ends lost 6 bases at V and 7 bases at J; junction bases unmatched: 6. As DNA, the CDR3 is TGTGCCAGCAGACGGGACAGTAAAAATTCACCCCTCCACTTT. Translated, it gives CASRRDSKNSPLHF.

This chain joins TRBV5-6 and TRBJ2-7; D gene uncertain. Germline lookup yields CDR1 SGHDT and CDR2 YYEEEE. The V end lost 3 bases, the J end lost 2 bases, and 15 bases lay between the germline ends. The CDR3 spans 15 residues. Here the CDR3 reads CASSSGGRITYEQYF. The CDR3 region has the DNA TGTGCCAGCAGCTCTGGCGGCAGAATTACCTACGAGCAGTACTTC.

In its sample, this clone was seen once. This chain uses TRBV28 with TRBJ2-7, with a weak D call TRBD2 (7 bases). CDR1 is MDHEN and CDR2 is SYDVKM in the germline V gene. This CDR3 region has 14 residues. V lost 4 bases and J 3 bases, leaving 13 bases between the germline ends. The CDR3 DNA is TGTGCCAGCAGTTCCAGGGGCGGGGGCTACGAGCAGTACTTC. Amino acids: CASSSRGGGYEQYF.

The CDR3 DNA is TGTGCCAGCAGCTTTGGGGGGACAGTGAACACTGAAGCTTTCTTT. Translated, it gives CASSFGGTVNTEAFF. V is TRBV11-2 and J is TRBJ1-1; 7 bases are shared with TRBD1. The germline gives CDR1 SGHAT, CDR2 FQNNGV. J gave up 0 bases and V 3 bases, and 4 bases lay outside the gene matches. There are 15 residues in the CDR3.

This chain uses TRBV4-1 with TRBJ1-4; 7 bases line up with TRBD1. Germline V CDR1 and CDR2: MGHRA, YSYEKL. This CDR3 contains 14 residues. J lost 8 bases, V lost 1 base, and 4 bases had no gene match. This CDR3 is CASSQGQGAEKLFF. CDR3 nucleotide sequence: TGCGCCAGCAGCCAAGGACAGGGAGCCGAAAAACTGTTTTTT.

The chain carries TRBV6-5 and TRBJ2-3; 7 bases line up with TRBD2. This CDR3 has 13 amino acids. V lost 8 bases and J lost 1; bases outside the gene matches: 3. From germline, CDR1 is MNHEY and CDR2 SVGAGI. The CDR3 reads CASGRAGTDTQYF. CDR3 sequence (DNA): TGTGCCAGCGGGAGGGCGGGCACAGATACGCAGTATTTT.

The CDR3 loop reads CASSLVLTGGGRSEQFF. As DNA, the CDR3 is TGTGCCAGCAGCTTAGTTCTGACGGGAGGGGGCAGGAGTGAGCAGTTCTTC. The chain joins TRBV7-2 to TRBJ2-1, with a weak D call TRBD2 (8 bases). V gave up 1 base and J gave up 9 bases, with 22 bases separating them. The CDR3 is 17 residues long. Germline V gene sequence: CDR1 SGHTA, CDR2 FQGNSA.

This chain connects TRBV20-1 to TRBJ2-7, with D perhaps matching TRBD1 (6 bases). Trimming cost V 3 bases and J 6 bases, with 18 bases left between them. Germline V gives CDR1 DFQATT, CDR2 SNEGSKA (reference sequence). This CDR3 comprises 14 residues. CDR3 loop: CSASVDSASGEQYF. In DNA form, the CDR3 reads TGCAGTGCTAGTGTGGACAGTGCTTCGGGCGAGCAGTACTTC.

The chain is built from TRBV29-1 and TRBJ1-1; no reliable D call. CDR1 SQVTM and CDR2 ANQGSEA come from the germline V gene. The germline V and J ends were trimmed by 3 bases and 1 base, with 9 bases remaining between them. The CDR3 runs 13 residues. The CDR3 nucleotides read TGCAGCGTTGAGCGGAGCGGGAACACTGAAGCTTTCTTT. This sequence encodes CSVERSGNTEAFF.

V and J are TRBV3-1 (or the pseudogene TRBV3-2) and TRBJ2-2; TRBD2 agrees at 8 bases. The CDR3 length is 16 residues. The V gene end was trimmed by 4 bases and the J gene end by 5 bases; junction bases not matched to a gene: 9. The V gene's germline CDR1 is LGHDT and CDR2 YNNKEL (reference sequence). The CDR3 sequence is CASSPRGGRLTGELFF. CDR3 coding DNA: TGTGCCAGCAGCCCCCGCGGGGGGCGCTTGACCGGGGAGCTGTTTTTT.

The DNA for the CDR3 is TGTGCCAGCAGCAGGGCGCAGGGTATATACAATGAGCAGTTCTTC. Translating gives CASSRAQGIYNEQFF. This chain uses TRBV5-4 with TRBJ2-1; D may be TRBD1 (5 bases). The CDR3 consists of 15 residues. The germline V gene encodes CDR1 SGHNT and CDR2 YYREEE (reference sequence). Trimming took 4 bases from V and 4 from J, leaving 15 bases between them.

The chain combines TRBV30 with TRBJ2-1; 8 nucleotides align to TRBD2. CDR3 length equals 15 residues. The trim removed 0 bases at V and 7 bases at J, leaving 8 bases unmatched. Germline values: CDR1 GTSNPN, CDR2 SVGIG (reference sequence). The CDR3, as DNA: TGTGCCTGGAGTGTTCCCAGCGGGAGCCAAAATGAGCAGTTCTTC. Residues: CAWSVPSGSQNEQFF.

This clone occurred once. The chain recombines TRBV2 with TRBJ2-7; D is perhaps TRBD1 (6 bases). V was clipped by 1 base and J by 5 bases, with 9 bases between them. CDR1 and CDR2 from the germline V gene are SNHLY and FYNNEI. This CDR3 is built from 13 residues. DNA of the CDR3: TGTGCCAGCAGTGAAGGGACAGCTGACGAGCAGTACTTC. Protein product: CASSEGTADEQYF. The full variable domain, in which reference TRBV2 and TRBJ2-7 provide the parts outside the CDR3, is EPEVTQTPSHQVTQMGQEVILRCVPISNHLYFYWYRQILGQKVEFLVSFYNNEISEKSEIFDDQFSVERPDGSNFTLKIRSTKLEDSAMYFCASSEGTADEQYFGPGTRLTVT.

The rearrangement links TRBV5-1 to TRBJ1-4, with 7 positions matching TRBD1. V lost 4 bases to trimming and J lost 8 bases; unmatched junction nucleotides: 14. From germline, CDR1 is SGHRS and CDR2 YFSETQ. The CDR3 is 16 residues long. The CDR3 reads CASSVNTGQAWEKLFF. The CDR3, as DNA: TGCGCCAGCAGCGTCAACACCGGACAGGCCTGGGAAAAACTGTTTTTT.

The gene calls are TRBV7-6 and TRBJ1-1; D gene uncertain. CDR1 is SGHVS, CDR2 FNYEAQ, per germline. The CDR3 sequence is 15 residues long. V shed 1 base and J shed 1 base, with 10 bases lying between them. The CDR3 region is CASSLGGSGNTEAFF. In nucleotides, the CDR3 is TGTGCCAGCAGCTTAGGAGGGTCGGGGAACACTGAAGCTTTCTTT.

The rearrangement uses TRBV27 and TRBJ2-1; 11 bases fit TRBD2. In germline, CDR1 is MNHEY, CDR2 SMNVEV (reference sequence). CDR3 size: 15 residues. Germline trimming cut 5 bases from V and 1 base from J; bases unmatched to any gene: 1. CDR3 nucleotide sequence: TGTGCCAGCAGTCGGACTAGCGGGTCCTACAATGAGCAGTTCTTC. It yields the protein CASSRTSGSYNEQFF.